Reported below is one T cell receptor (beta chain). From germline, CDR1 is MGHRA and CDR2 YSYEKL. The V end lost 4 bases, the J end lost 5 bases, and 18 bases lay between the germline ends. This CDR3 has 15 residues. Sequenced by immunoSEQ multiplex PCR; TCRdb stores in-frame clones only, minus some. The table shows around 140,000 clones, with 90% to 95% occurring only once. The data belong to a study of T cell responses to AZD1222 COVID-19 vaccine. The J gene is TRBJ2-7, the V gene TRBV4-1; D gene ambiguous. Here the sequenced sample was peripheral blood, taken on day 0 of MenACWY control vaccination. The source is an adult in good health. CDR3 loop: CASSPQDLGFDEQYF. In DNA form, the CDR3 reads TGCGCCAGCAGCCCACAAGATCTGGGGTTCGACGAGCAGTACTTC.